The clone carrying this TCR beta chain appeared many times. Compared with germline, one end of the junction differs, possibly owing to a read error. For each extraction, RNA and DNA were obtained together from about 19-30 mg of unsorted bulk tissue. The data were obtained in a study of tumor-infiltrating lymphocytes in primary liver carcinoma. Background on the study: All lesions had stage T1-T3 N0M0 and roughly 4 to 11 cm widths.

The template, approximately 500 ng total RNA, yielded TCR beta cDNA made with a constant-region primer. Researchers made the TCR beta libraries by running three nested multiplex PCR rounds with slightly modified ARM-PCR. In TCRdb, the multiplex PCR reads were re-called with MiXCR into one record per CDR3 protein. The repertoire includes about 92,000 distinct CDR3 sequences, less than 75% of them detected once, and around 30% sits in the top ten. The source is a man aged 35 to 55 with primary liver carcinoma and hepatitis B virus infection. The sequencing sample was made of tumor-adjacent normal liver tissue.

CDR3 amino acids: CASSPRQGDDSPLSF. DNA of the CDR3: TGTGCCAGCAGCCCGCGACAGGGTGACGATTCACCCCTCTCCTTT. V and J are TRBV6-1 and TRBJ1-6, with 7 bases fitting TRBD1. Germline values: CDR1 MNHNS, CDR2 SASEGT. This CDR3 is built from 15 residues.